Listed here is a single TCR beta chain. The sample comes from a study of blood T cells in healthy people across ages. Together with a sample-barcoded 5' primer, a J-beta primer mix was included in a second PCR lasting roughly 7 to 11 cycles. TCRdb re-analysed the 5' RACE reads in MiXCR, keeping a single row per CDR3 protein. The sample holds some 1.5 million distinct CDR3 sequences; roughly two fifths are singletons and the top ten take more than 4%. Specimen: blood. This sequence was found in a woman between 18 and 29 years old in good health.

The CDR3 nucleotides read TGCGCCAGCAGCCAAGAAACCCGGGGGCTCTACGAGCAGTACTTC. Translated: CASSQETRGLYEQYF. The rearrangement uses TRBV4-1 and TRBJ2-7; tentatively, D is TRBD1 or TRBD2 (6 bases each). The ends were cut back, 0 bases at V and 3 bases at J, with 12 bases in the middle. This CDR3 is 15 amino acids long. Germline V gene sequence: CDR1 MGHRA, CDR2 YSYEKL.